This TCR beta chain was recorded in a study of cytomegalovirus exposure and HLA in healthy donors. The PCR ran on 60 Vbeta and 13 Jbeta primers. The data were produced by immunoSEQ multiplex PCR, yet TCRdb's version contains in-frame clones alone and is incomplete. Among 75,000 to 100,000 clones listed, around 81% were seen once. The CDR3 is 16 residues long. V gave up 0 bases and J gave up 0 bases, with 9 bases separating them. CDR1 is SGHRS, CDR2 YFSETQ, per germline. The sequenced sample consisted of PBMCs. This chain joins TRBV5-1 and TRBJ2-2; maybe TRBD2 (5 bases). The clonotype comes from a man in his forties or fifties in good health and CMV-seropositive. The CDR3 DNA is TGCGCCAGCAGCTTGGTTAGCGCCGCGAACACCGGGGAGCTGTTTTTT. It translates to CASSLVSAANTGELFF.